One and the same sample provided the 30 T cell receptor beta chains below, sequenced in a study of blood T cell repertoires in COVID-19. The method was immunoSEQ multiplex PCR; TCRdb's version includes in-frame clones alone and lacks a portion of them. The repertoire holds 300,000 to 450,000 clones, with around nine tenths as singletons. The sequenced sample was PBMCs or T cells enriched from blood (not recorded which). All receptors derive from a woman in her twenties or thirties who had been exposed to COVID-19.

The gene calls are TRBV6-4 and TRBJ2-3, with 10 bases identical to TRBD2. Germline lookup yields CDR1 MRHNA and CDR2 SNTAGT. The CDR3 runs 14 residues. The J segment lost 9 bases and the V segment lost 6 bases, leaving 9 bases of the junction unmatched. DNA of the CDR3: TGTGCCAGCAGCCCCGGGACTAGCGTCGAGACGCAGTATTTT. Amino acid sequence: CASSPGTSVETQYF.

This chain's CDR3 is CASSDRGPYEQYF. The CDR3 DNA follows: TGTGCCAGCAGTGACAGGGGGCCCTACGAGCAGTACTTC. This chain connects TRBV27 to TRBJ2-7; 10 bases are a match to TRBD1. The CDR3 length is 13 residues. Germline V lookup: CDR1 MNHEY, CDR2 SMNVEV (reference sequence). V shed 5 bases, J shed 2 bases, and the junction held 0 bases outside the gene matches.

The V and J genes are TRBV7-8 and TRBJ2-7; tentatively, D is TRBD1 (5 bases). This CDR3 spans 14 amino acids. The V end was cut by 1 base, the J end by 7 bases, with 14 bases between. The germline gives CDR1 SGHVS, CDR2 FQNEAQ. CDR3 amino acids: CASSLEKGPREQYF. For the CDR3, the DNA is TGTGCCAGCAGCTTAGAGAAGGGGCCACGGGAGCAGTACTTC.

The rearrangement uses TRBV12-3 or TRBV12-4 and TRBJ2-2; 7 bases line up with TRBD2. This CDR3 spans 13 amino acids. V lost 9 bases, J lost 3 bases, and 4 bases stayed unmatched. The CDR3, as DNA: TGTGCCAGGCGGCTAGCGGACACCGGGGAGCTGTTTTTT. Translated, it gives CARRLADTGELFF.

The CDR3 spells CASSFGTGTGGSNQPQHF. CDR3 coding DNA: TGTGCCAGCAGCTTTGGGACCGGGACAGGGGGTAGCAATCAGCCCCAGCATTTT. V and J are TRBV7-9 and TRBJ1-5, with TRBD1 identical over 11 bases. Germline CDR1 reads SEHNR; CDR2 reads FQNEAQ (reference sequence). V shed 3 bases, J shed 0 bases, and the junction held 7 bases outside the gene matches. This CDR3 region has 18 residues.

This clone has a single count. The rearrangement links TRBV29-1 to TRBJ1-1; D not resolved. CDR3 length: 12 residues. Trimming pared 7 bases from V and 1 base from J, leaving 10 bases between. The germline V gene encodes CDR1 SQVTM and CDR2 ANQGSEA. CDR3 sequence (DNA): TGCAGCGCGCTCGTCGGGAACACTGAAGCTTTCTTT. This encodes CSALVGNTEAFF.

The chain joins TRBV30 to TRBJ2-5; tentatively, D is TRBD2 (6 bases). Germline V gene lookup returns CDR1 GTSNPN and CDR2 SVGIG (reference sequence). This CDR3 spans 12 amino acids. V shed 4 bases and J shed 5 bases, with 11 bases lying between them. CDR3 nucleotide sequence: TGTGCCTGGACTTCTAGCGCCGAGACCCAGTACTTC. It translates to CAWTSSAETQYF.

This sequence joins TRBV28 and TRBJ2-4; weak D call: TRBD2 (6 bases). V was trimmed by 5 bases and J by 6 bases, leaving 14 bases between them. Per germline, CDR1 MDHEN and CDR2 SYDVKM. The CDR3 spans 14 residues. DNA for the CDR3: TGTGCCAGCAGTGGCTCCCACGGGGGAAACATTCAGTACTTC. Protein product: CASSGSHGGNIQYF.

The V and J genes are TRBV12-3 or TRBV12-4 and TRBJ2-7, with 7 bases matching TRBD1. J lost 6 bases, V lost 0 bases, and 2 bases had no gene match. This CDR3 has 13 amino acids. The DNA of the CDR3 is TGTGCCAGCAGTTTAGCCGGGACAGTCGAGCAGTACTTC. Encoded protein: CASSLAGTVEQYF.

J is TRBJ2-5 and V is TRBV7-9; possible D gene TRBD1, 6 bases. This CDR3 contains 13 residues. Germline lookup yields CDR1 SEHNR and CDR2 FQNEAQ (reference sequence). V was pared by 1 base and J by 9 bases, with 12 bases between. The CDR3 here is CASSLGTADAQYF. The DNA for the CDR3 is TGTGCCAGCAGCTTAGGGACAGCAGACGCCCAGTACTTC.

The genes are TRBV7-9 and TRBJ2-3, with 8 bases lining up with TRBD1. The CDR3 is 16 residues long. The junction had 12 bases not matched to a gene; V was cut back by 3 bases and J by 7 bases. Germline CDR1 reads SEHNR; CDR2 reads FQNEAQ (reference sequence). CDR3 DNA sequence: TGTGCCAGCAGCTTCGGCGGGACAGGCGGAGGGAATACGCAGTATTTT. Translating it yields CASSFGGTGGGNTQYF.

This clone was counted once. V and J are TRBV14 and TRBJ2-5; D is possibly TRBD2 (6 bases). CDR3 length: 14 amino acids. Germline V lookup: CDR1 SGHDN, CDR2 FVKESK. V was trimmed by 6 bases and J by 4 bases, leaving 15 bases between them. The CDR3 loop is CASSRGGMRETQYF. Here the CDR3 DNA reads TGTGCCAGCAGTCGAGGCGGGATGAGAGAGACCCAGTACTTC. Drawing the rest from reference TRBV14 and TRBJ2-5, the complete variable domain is EAGVTQFPSHSVIEKGQTVTLRCDPISGHDNLYWYRRVMGKEIKFLLHFVKESKQDESGMPNNRFLAERTGGTYSTLKVQPAELEDSGVYFCASSRGGMRETQYFGPGTRLLVL.

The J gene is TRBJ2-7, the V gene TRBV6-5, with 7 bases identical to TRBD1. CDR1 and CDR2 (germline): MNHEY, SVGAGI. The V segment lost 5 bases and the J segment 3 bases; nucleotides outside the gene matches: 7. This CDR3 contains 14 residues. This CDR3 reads CASSPTGQFYEQYF. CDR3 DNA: TGTGCCAGCAGTCCAACGGGACAGTTCTACGAGCAGTACTTC.

The CDR3 loop is CASSYRDSSYEQYF. Written as DNA, the CDR3 is TGTGCCAGCAGTTACCGGGACAGCTCCTACGAGCAGTACTTC. The chain uses TRBV6-5 and TRBJ2-7; TRBD1 matches 7 bases. V shed 2 bases and J 0 bases; nucleotides not matched to a gene: 1. The CDR3 runs to 14 residues. CDR1 and CDR2 (germline): MNHEY, SVGAGI.

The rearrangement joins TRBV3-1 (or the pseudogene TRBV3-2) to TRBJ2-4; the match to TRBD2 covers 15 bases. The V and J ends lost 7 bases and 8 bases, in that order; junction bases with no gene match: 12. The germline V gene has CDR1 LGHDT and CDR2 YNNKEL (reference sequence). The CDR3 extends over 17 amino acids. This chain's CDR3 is CASTLGLAGGPTDIQYF. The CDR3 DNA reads TGTGCCAGCACACTTGGACTAGCGGGAGGGCCGACGGACATTCAGTACTTC.

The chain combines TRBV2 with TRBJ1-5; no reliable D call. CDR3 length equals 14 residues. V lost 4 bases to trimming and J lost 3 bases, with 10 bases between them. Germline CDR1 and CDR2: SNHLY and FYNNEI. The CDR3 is CASSVLGINQPQHF. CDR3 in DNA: TGTGCCAGCAGTGTCCTGGGCATCAATCAGCCCCAGCATTTT.

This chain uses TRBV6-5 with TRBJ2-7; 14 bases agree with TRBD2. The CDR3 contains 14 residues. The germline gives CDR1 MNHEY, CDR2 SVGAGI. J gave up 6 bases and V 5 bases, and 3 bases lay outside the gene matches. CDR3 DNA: TGTGCCAGCAGTACTGGACTAGCGGGAGGCGAGCAGTACTTC. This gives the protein CASSTGLAGGEQYF.

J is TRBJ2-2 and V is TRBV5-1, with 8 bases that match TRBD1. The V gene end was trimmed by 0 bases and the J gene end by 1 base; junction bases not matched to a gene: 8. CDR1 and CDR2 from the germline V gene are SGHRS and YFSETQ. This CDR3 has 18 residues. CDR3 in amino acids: CASSLDRRGLLNTGELFF. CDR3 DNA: TGCGCCAGCAGCTTGGATCGCAGGGGGCTCCTGAACACCGGGGAGCTGTTTTTT. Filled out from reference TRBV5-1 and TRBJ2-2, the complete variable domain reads KAGVTQTPRYLIKTRGQQVTLSCSPISGHRSVSWYQQTPGQGLQFLFEYFSETQRNKGNFPGRFSGRQFSNSRSEMNVSTLELGDSALYLCASSLDRRGLLNTGELFFGEGSRLTVL.

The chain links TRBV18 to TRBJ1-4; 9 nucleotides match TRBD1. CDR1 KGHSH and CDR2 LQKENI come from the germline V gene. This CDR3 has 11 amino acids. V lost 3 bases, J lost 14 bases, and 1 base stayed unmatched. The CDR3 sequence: CASSPDRGLFF. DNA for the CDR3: TGTGCCAGCTCACCGGACAGGGGCCTGTTTTTT.

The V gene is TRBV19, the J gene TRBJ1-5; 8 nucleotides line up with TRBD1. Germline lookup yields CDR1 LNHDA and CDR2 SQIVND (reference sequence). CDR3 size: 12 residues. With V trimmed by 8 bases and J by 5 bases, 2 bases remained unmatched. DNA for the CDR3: TGTGCCAGTCAGGGGGCGCATCAGCCCCAGCATTTT. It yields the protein CASQGAHQPQHF.

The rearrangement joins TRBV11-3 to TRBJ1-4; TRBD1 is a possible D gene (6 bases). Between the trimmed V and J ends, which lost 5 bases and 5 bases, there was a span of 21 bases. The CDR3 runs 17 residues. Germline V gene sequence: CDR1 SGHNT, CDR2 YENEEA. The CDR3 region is CASSLQDSLWGNEKLFF. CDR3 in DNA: TGTGCCAGCAGCCTCCAGGACAGTCTCTGGGGGAATGAAAAACTGTTTTTT.

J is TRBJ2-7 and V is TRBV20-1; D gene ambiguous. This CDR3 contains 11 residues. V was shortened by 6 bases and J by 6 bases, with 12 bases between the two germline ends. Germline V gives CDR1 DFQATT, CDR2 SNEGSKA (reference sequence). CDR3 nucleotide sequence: TGCAGTGCCAGGAAGAAGCTCGAGCAGTACTTC. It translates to CSARKKLEQYF.

The CDR3 DNA sequence: TGTGCCAGCTATAGGACCCGGGACAGGGGGCAATCACGGGATGGCTACACCTTC. Its translation: CASYRTRDRGQSRDGYTF. V gene TRBV3-1 (or the pseudogene TRBV3-2) combines with J gene TRBJ1-2; TRBD1 aligns across 12 bases. Losses at the gene ends were 8 bases for V and 6 bases for J; bases not matched to a gene: 19. The CDR3 sequence is 18 residues long. Germline V gene data show CDR1 as LGHDT and CDR2 as YNNKEL (reference sequence).

Written as DNA, the CDR3 is TGCGCCAGCAGCCCACCTTCCGGGACAGGGGACAATGAGCAGTTCTTC. Its protein is CASSPPSGTGDNEQFF. The rearrangement joins TRBV5-1 to TRBJ2-1, with 10 positions matching TRBD1. Germline CDR1 is SGHRS and CDR2 is YFSETQ. The ends lost 4 bases at V and 5 bases at J; junction bases unmatched: 9. The CDR3 is 16 amino acids. Combining the CDR3 with reference TRBV5-1 and TRBJ2-1 gives the whole variable domain KAGVTQTPRYLIKTRGQQVTLSCSPISGHRSVSWYQQTPGQGLQFLFEYFSETQRNKGNFPGRFSGRQFSNSRSEMNVSTLELGDSALYLCASSPPSGTGDNEQFFGPGTRLTVL.

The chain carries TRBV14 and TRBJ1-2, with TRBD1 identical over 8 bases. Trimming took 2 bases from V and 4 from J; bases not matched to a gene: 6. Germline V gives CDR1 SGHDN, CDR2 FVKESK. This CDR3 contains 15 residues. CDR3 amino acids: CASSQTDRVSYGYTF. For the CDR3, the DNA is TGTGCCAGCAGCCAAACGGACAGGGTCAGCTATGGCTACACCTTC.

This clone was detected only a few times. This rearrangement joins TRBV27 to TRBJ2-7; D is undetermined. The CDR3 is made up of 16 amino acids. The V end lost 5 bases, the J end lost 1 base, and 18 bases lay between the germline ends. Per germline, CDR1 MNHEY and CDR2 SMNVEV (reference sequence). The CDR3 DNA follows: TGTGCCAGCAGTCCGGTAGGTGGGCTGGTATCCTACGAGCAGTACTTC. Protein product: CASSPVGGLVSYEQYF.

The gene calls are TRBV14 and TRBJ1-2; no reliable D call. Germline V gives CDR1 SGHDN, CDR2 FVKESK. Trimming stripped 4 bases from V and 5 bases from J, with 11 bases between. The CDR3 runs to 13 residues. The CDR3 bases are TGTGCCAGCAGCCCGAACAGACGATATGGCTACACCTTC. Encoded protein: CASSPNRRYGYTF.

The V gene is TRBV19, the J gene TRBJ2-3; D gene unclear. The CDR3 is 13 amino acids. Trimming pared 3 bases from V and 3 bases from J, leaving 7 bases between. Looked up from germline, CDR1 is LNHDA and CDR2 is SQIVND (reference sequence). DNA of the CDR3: TGTGCCAGTAGTATCGGCGGAACAGATACGCAGTATTTT. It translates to CASSIGGTDTQYF.

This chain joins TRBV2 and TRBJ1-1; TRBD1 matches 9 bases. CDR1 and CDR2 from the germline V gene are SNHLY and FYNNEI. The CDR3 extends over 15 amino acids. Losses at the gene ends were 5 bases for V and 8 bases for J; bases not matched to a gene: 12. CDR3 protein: CASSLPPQGASEAFF. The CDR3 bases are TGTGCCAGCAGTTTACCCCCACAGGGGGCTTCGGAAGCTTTCTTT.

As DNA, the CDR3 is TGTGCCAGCTCACCACCGGGGGGGATGAAGGTAAAACTGTTTTTT. As protein: CASSPPGGMKVKLFF. The chain is built from TRBV18 and TRBJ1-4; a possible D gene is TRBD1 (5 bases). Germline CDR1 KGHSH, CDR2 LQKENI. V was clipped by 0 bases and J by 10 bases, with 15 bases between them. The CDR3 is made up of 15 amino acids.